This T cell receptor beta chain was captured by sequencing in a study of PD-L1 blockade in urothelial cancer (dated by TCRdb to 2016 to 2017). The study in broad terms: All patients started therapy at some point between 2014 and 2016 and received atezolizumab 1,200 mg intravenously every 3 weeks. Roughly nine patients achieved durable clinical benefit and about 22 did not. Blood samples were analyzed 3 weeks after the start of treatment (second dose) and 6 weeks after the start of treatment. Over 28 patients had pretreatment blood TCR-seq, some 24 had at least one posttreatment blood collection, and some 24 had tumor TCR-seq. Pretreatment tumor samples, along with matched peripheral blood collected serially before and after atezolizumab treatment, underwent TCR sequencing. Whole exome sequencing and RNA sequencing of pretreatment tumors were performed alongside TCR sequencing in the same patients. About 90% of the roughly 29 patients were males with bladder-origin urothelial cancer, and about two thirds of the roughly 30 reported a prior smoking history. The study, an exploratory multi-omic analysis, examined somatic, immune and clinical correlates of response to PD-L1 blockade with atezolizumab in urothelial cancer. A median of 141,255 T cells and 85,000 or so unique TCRs was obtained from blood samples, and a median clonality of approximately 0.08 was observed. Progression-free survival longer than 6 months counted as durable clinical benefit, and TCR features were additionally tested against both progression-free and overall survival. An ECOG performance status of 0 or 1 was recorded for the patients, and 0 to 3 prior chemotherapy regimens had been received by the patients.

CDR1 and CDR2 (SNHLY, FYNNEI) derive from the germline V gene. The CDR3 has 12 amino acids, counting the end cysteine and phenylalanine. The only DNA kept is the CDR3, 36 bases in frame from the first base. A distance of 11 bases separates the germline ends of V and J, which lose 6 bases and 8 bases respectively. On the study overall, not on this receptor specifically: Improved progression-free and overall survival was found to be associated with pretreatment peripheral blood TCR clonality below the median. Among patients with durable benefit, tumor-associated TCR clones showed greater expansion in peripheral blood 3 weeks after treatment started (n of about 20, p = 0.022). Because the sample size was small (n of about 30) and many exploratory analyses were performed, the results are intended to be hypothesis-generating.

A total of some 30 patients with locally advanced or metastatic urothelial carcinoma, treated at Memorial Sloan Kettering on a trial protocol, made up the cohort. Peripheral blood mononuclear cells were collected pretreatment and during treatment, at between 1 and 8 total time points per patient. The Qiagen DNeasy Blood extraction kit was used to purify genomic DNA from total PBMCs and from tumor samples. PBMCs were collected pretreatment and during treatment and were isolated and stored as previously described. Each PCR received spiked-in synthetic TCR analog templates so that absolute template abundance could be estimated from read counts. Using the immunoSEQ assay, TCRbeta CDR3 regions were amplified from genomic DNA with bias-controlled V and J gene primers. Sequencing of rearranged TCRbeta segments was done at approximately 20X coverage. Per the authors' processing: Sequencing errors were corrected by clustering, and CDR3s were annotated against IMGT so that V, D and J genes could be assigned. Only productive TCRbeta rearrangements were used in downstream analyses, excluding out-of-frame or stop-codon sequences. Clonality was calculated as one minus the Shannon entropy normalized by the log of the number of unique productive sequences. Clones differing between time points or between blood and tumor were identified using Fisher's exact test with Benjamini-Hochberg correction, with an adjusted p below 0.01 applied as the threshold. TCRdb obtained this table from immuneACCESS and retained in-frame rearrangements with V and J assigned. These tables miss some clones; where compared with another copy, unresolved V genes account for less than half of the shortfall, and the remainder is unexplained. The D gene and trimming were derived from the DNA, and the V and J assignments and clone size from that table. Counted in this sample were approximately 100,000 clones; roughly 88% of them appeared once. The ten largest clones represent around 2.4% of the sample.

Regarding this clone: Its antigen is unknown. The record has no base qualities; no much larger clone is one base away.

Sequenced material: PBMCs, taken around atezolizumab (anti-PD-L1) treatment. This sequence originates from a man aged 50-60 years with urothelial cancer. The sequence is built from TRBV2 and TRBJ2-1; a tentative D match to TRBD1 spans 5 bases. Here is the DNA: TGTGCCAGCAGACTGGACATCTATGAGCAGTTCTTC. The translation is CASRLDIYEQFF. Where the CDR3 stops, the reference TRBV2 and TRBJ2-1 genes take over; the full variable domain is EPEVTQTPSHQVTQMGQEVILRCVPISNHLYFYWYRQILGQKVEFLVSFYNNEISEKSEIFDDQFSVERPDGSNFTLKIRSTKLEDSAMYFCASRLDIYEQFFGPGTRLTVL.